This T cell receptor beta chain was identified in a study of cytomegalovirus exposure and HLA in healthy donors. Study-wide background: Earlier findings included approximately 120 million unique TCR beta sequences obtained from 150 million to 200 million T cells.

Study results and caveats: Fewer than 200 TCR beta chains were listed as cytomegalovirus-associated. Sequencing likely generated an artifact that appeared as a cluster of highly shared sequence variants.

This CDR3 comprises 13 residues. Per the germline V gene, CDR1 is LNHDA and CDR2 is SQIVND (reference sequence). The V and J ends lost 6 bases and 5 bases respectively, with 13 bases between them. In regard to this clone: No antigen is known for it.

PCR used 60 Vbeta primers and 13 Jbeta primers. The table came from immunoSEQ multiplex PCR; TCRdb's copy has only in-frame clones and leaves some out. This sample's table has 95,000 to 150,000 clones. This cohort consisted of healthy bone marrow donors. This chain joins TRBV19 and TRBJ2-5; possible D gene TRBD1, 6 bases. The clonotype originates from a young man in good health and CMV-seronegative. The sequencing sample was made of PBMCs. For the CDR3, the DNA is TGTGCCAGTAGACAACAGGGTGAGGAGACCCAGTACTTC. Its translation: CASRQQGEETQYF. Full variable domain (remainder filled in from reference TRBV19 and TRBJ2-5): DGGITQSPKYLFRKEGQNVTLSCEQNLNHDAMYWYRQDPGQGLRLIYYSQIVNDFQKGDIAEGYSVSREKKESFPLTVTSAQKNPTAFYLCASRQQGEETQYFGPGTRLLVL.